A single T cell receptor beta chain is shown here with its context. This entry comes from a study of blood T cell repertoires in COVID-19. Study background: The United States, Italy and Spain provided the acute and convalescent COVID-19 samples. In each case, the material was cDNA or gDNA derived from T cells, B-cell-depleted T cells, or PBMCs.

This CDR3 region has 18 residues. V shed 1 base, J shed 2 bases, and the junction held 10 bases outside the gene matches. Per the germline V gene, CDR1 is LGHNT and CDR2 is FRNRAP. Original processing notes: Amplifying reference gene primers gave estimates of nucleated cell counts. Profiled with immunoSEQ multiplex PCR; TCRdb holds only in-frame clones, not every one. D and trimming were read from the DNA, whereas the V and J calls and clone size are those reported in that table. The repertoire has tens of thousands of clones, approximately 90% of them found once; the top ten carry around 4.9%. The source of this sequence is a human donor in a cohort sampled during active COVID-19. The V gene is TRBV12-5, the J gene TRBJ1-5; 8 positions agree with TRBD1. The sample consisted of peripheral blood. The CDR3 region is CASGLAPSKTGGNQPQHF. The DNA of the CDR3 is TGTGCTAGTGGTTTGGCCCCCAGCAAGACAGGGGGCAATCAGCCCCAGCATTTT.